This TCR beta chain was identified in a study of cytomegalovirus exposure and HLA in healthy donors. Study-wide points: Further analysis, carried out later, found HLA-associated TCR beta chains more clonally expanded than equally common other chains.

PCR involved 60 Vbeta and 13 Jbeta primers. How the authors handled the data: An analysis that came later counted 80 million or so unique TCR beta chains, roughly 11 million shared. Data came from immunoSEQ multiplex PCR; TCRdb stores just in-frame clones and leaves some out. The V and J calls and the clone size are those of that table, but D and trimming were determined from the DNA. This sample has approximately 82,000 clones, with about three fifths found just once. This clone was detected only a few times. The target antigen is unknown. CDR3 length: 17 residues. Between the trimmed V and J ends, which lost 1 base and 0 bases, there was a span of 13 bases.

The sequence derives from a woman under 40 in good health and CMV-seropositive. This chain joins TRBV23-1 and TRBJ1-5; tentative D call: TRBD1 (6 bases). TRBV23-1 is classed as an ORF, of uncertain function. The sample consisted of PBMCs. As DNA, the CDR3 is TGCGCCAGCAGTCAATACGGGGACAACAATAGCAATCAGCCCCAGCATTTT. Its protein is CASSQYGDNNSNQPQHF.